This TCR beta chain stems from a study of blood T cell repertoires in COVID-19. As for the study in general: COVID-19 samples collected from the United States, Italy and Spain covered acute and convalescent phases. T cells, B-cell-depleted T cells, or PBMCs provided the cDNA or gDNA that served as material.

Germline V lookup: CDR1 MDHEN, CDR2 SYDVKM. This CDR3 contains 12 residues. V shed 10 bases, J shed 5 bases, and the junction held 3 bases outside the gene matches. Under the authors' procedure: From reference gene primer amplification, estimates of nucleated cell counts were derived. The data were produced by immunoSEQ multiplex PCR, yet TCRdb's version contains in-frame clones alone and is incomplete. V and J calls and clone size come straight from that table; D and trimming were deduced from the DNA. The table records approximately 140,000 clones, approximately 80% of them present only once. The chain links TRBV28 to TRBJ1-1, with 11 positions matching TRBD1. Source material: peripheral blood. The source of this sequence is a human donor in a cohort sampled during active COVID-19. CDR3 DNA sequence: TGTGCCATCGGACAGGGGGCTACTGAAGCTTTCTTT. Its protein product is CAIGQGATEAFF.